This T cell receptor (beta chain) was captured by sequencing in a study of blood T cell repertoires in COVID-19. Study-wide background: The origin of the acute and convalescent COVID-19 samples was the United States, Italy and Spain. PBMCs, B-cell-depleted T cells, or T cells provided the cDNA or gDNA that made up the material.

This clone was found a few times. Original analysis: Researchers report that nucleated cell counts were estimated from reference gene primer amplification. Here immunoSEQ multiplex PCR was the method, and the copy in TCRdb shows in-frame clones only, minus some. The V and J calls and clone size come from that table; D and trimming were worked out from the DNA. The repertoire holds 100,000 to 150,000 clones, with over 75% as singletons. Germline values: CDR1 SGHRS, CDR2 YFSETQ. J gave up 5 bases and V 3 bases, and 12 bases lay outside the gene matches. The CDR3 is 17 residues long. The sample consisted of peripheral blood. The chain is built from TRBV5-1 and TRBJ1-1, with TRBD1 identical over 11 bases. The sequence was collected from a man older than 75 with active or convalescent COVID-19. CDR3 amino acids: CASSSGDLGTGGTEAFF. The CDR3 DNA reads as TGCGCCAGCAGCTCTGGGGATCTCGGGACAGGGGGGACTGAAGCTTTCTTT.